Below, 16 T cell receptor beta chains from the same sample are listed, as sequenced in a study of shared clonotypes between healthy human individuals. Sequencing was performed with immunoSEQ multiplex PCR; in TCRdb, only in-frame clones are kept and a portion is missing. The sample lists around 2.3 million clones; approximately 94% were seen once. The sequencing input was naive CD4+ T cells sorted from blood. Subset given: CD45RA+ positively selected. These receptors all stem from a man aged 18 to 29 in good health.

This rearrangement joins TRBV28 to TRBJ2-5; 8 nucleotides align to TRBD1. After removal of 6 bases from V and 5 bases from J, the junction contained 8 bases not matched to a gene. Germline V gives CDR1 MDHEN, CDR2 SYDVKM. CDR3 length equals 14 residues. The CDR3 DNA reads TGTGCCAGCAGCCCGGGACAGGCTAGGGAGACCCAGTACTTC. This sequence encodes CASSPGQARETQYF.

The chain employs TRBV30 and TRBJ2-2, with D possibly matching TRBD1 (8 bases). The CDR3 extends over 14 amino acids. The germline V and J ends were trimmed by 3 bases and 4 bases, with 12 bases remaining between them. Germline CDR1 reads GTSNPN; CDR2 reads SVGIG (reference sequence). The CDR3 is CAWRAGQATGELFF. The CDR3 DNA is TGTGCCTGGAGAGCGGGACAGGCCACCGGGGAGCTGTTTTTT.

The chain recombines TRBV10-3 with TRBJ1-1; no definite D call. With 7 bases removed from V and 3 bases from J, the gap between germline ends came to 18 bases. CDR3 length: 15 residues. The germline CDR1 and CDR2 sequences are ENHRY and SYGVKD. The CDR3 loop is CAITQAAVGDTEAFF. CDR3 DNA sequence: TGTGCCATCACCCAGGCCGCAGTTGGGGACACTGAAGCTTTCTTT.

The chain joins TRBV19 to TRBJ2-5; D remains ambiguous. Germline lookup yields CDR1 LNHDA and CDR2 SQIVND (reference sequence). The CDR3 consists of 14 residues. Trimming took 3 bases from V and 5 from J, leaving 13 bases between them. CDR3 sequence reads: CASSIKAKRETQYF. DNA for the CDR3: TGTGCCAGTAGTATCAAGGCGAAAAGGGAGACCCAGTACTTC.

The J gene is TRBJ2-6, the V gene TRBV2; D not resolved. CDR3 length: 15 residues. Germline V gene sequence: CDR1 SNHLY, CDR2 FYNNEI. Trimming took 3 bases from V and 9 from J, leaving 15 bases between them. Written as DNA, the CDR3 is TGTGCCAGCAGTGAGGGAAGGGTGGGTATCAACGTCCTGACTTTC. Amino acid sequence: CASSEGRVGINVLTF. The full variable domain, completed using reference TRBV2 and TRBJ2-6, is EPEVTQTPSHQVTQMGQEVILRCVPISNHLYFYWYRQILGQKVEFLVSFYNNEISEKSEIFDDQFSVERPDGSNFTLKIRSTKLEDSAMYFCASSEGRVGINVLTFGAGSRLTVL.

The chain combines TRBV18 with TRBJ2-2, with D perhaps TRBD1 or TRBD2 (5 bases each). CDR1 KGHSH and CDR2 LQKENI come from the germline V gene. The V end lost 3 bases, the J end lost 4 bases, and 12 bases lay between the germline ends. CDR3 length: 15 residues. In nucleotides, the CDR3 is TGTGCCAGCTCACCCCTTCCGGGACCCACCGGGGAGCTGTTTTTT. Amino acids: CASSPLPGPTGELFF.

The chain carries TRBV28 and TRBJ1-2, with TRBD1 as a possible D gene (6 bases). Germline loops: CDR1 MDHEN, CDR2 SYDVKM. Trimming took off 4 bases at V and 6 bases at J, with 6 bases between the two ends. The length of the CDR3 is 11 residues. This CDR3 is CASSSGDGYTF. The CDR3, as DNA: TGTGCCAGCAGTTCAGGGGATGGCTACACCTTC.

V usage is TRBV6-6 and J usage is TRBJ1-1, with D perhaps TRBD1 (5 bases). CDR3 length: 12 amino acids. V dropped 6 bases and J dropped 7 bases, with 12 bases sitting between them. Germline CDR1 MNHNY, CDR2 SVGAGI (reference sequence). The CDR3 sequence is CASSQDRSEAFF. The CDR3 region has the DNA TGTGCCAGCAGCCAAGACAGAAGTGAAGCTTTCTTT.

The chain is built from TRBV6-5 and TRBJ2-1; 11 positions match TRBD2. CDR3 length: 13 amino acids. Germline V gene data show CDR1 as MNHEY and CDR2 as SVGAGI. V shed 5 bases, J shed 11 bases, and the junction held 5 bases outside the gene matches. CDR3 amino acids: CASSRLAGLQQFF. Here the CDR3 DNA reads TGTGCCAGCAGTCGACTAGCGGGGCTTCAGCAGTTCTTC.

The CDR3 reads CASNRDRETETQYF. DNA of the CDR3: TGCGCCAGCAATAGGGACAGGGAAACGGAGACCCAGTACTTC. The chain employs TRBV5-1 and TRBJ2-5; 9 bases match TRBD1. The V and J ends lost 6 bases and 5 bases, in that order; junction bases with no gene match: 8. The CDR3 is 14 amino acids. The germline V gene encodes CDR1 SGHRS and CDR2 YFSETQ.

The chain employs TRBV7-2 and TRBJ2-5, with TRBD2 matching 8 bases. V trimming: 5 bases; J trimming: 5 bases; junction bases outside the gene matches: 10. The CDR3 loop spans 15 amino acids. Germline V CDR1 and CDR2: SGHTA, FQGNSA. DNA of the CDR3: TGTGCCAGCAGCCCTACAGCGGGAGAGTTCGAGACCCAGTACTTC. Protein product: CASSPTAGEFETQYF.

The chain employs TRBV7-2 and TRBJ2-2; 7 bases are shared with TRBD1. V shed 0 bases, J shed 6 bases, and the junction held 7 bases outside the gene matches. The CDR3 covers 16 residues. The germline gives CDR1 SGHTA, CDR2 FQGNSA. CDR3: CASSLAGQVGAGELFF. CDR3 DNA: TGTGCCAGCAGCTTAGCCGGACAGGTTGGGGCCGGGGAGCTGTTTTTT.

This chain uses TRBV7-2 with TRBJ1-1; D gene ambiguous. The CDR3 runs to 15 residues. V gave up 0 bases and J gave up 2 bases, with 10 bases separating them. Germline loops: CDR1 SGHTA, CDR2 FQGNSA. CDR3 nucleotides: TGTGCCAGCAGCTTAGCGGTAGGAGTTAACACTGAAGCTTTCTTT. This codes for CASSLAVGVNTEAFF.

This clone was seen just once. V and J are TRBV4-1 and TRBJ2-1, with 14 bases lining up with TRBD2. V dropped 1 base and J dropped 4; count of bases not matched to a gene: 3. Germline lookup yields CDR1 MGHRA and CDR2 YSYEKL. The CDR3 totals 17 residues. The CDR3 here is CASSQAGTSGSYNEQFF. In nucleotides, the CDR3 is TGCGCCAGCAGCCAAGCTGGGACTAGCGGGAGTTACAATGAGCAGTTCTTC.

The CDR3 spells CASSGAKGISYNEQFF. The CDR3 nucleotides read TGTGCCAGCAGCGGCGCCAAGGGAATATCCTACAATGAGCAGTTCTTC. The V gene is TRBV19, the J gene TRBJ2-1; perhaps TRBD2 as D (5 bases). Germline V gives CDR1 LNHDA, CDR2 SQIVND (reference sequence). CDR3 length: 16 residues. Trimming stripped 9 bases from V and 1 base from J, with 19 bases between.

With regard to this clone: In the same sample, other DNA sequences code for this CDR3. This rearrangement joins TRBV7-2 to TRBJ2-7, with a tentative D call TRBD2 (6 bases). The CDR3 has 15 residues. V was shortened by 2 bases and J by 0 bases, with 11 bases between the two germline ends. Germline V gene lookup returns CDR1 SGHTA and CDR2 FQGNSA. The CDR3 sequence: CASSLIGGSSYEQYF. The CDR3 DNA reads as TGTGCCAGCAGCTTAATTGGGGGGTCCTCCTACGAGCAGTACTTC.